These T cell receptor beta chains were read from a single sample in a study of blood T cell repertoires in COVID-19. The protocol was immunoSEQ multiplex PCR, while the TCRdb copy is restricted to in-frame clones and leaves out a portion. There are about 110,000 clones in the sample; about 80% occur only once, and around 4.4% lies in the top ten. Input material: peripheral blood. The origin of the receptors is a man in his 70s with acute or convalescent COVID-19. The CDR3 runs from the conserved cysteine through the conserved F or W. The order of the fields is J gene, clone size, CDR3 length, V gene, D gene, CDR3 DNA, CDR3 protein. The D gene is left open where the match is weak. Clone size appears in some rows only: once, few, many, or a class for an expanded clone.

j_gene: TRBJ1-2
abundance: once
len: 15
v_gene: TRBV4-3
d_gene: TRBD1
CDR3nt: TGCGCCAGCAGCCCCCCCGGGACAGGACTACTAGGCTACACCTTC
CDR3aa: CASSPPGTGLLGYTF

j_gene: TRBJ1-1
abundance: .
len: 15
v_gene: TRBV14
d_gene: TRBD1
CDR3nt: TGTGCCAGCAGCCAACTCCGGGACAGGGTTACTGAAGCTTTCTTT
CDR3aa: CASSQLRDRVTEAFF

j_gene: TRBJ1-2
abundance: .
len: 13
v_gene: TRBV6-5
d_gene: .
CDR3nt: TGTGCCAGCAGCCGAGGGCTGAACTATGGCTACACCTTC
CDR3aa: CASSRGLNYGYTF

j_gene: TRBJ2-5
abundance: .
len: 13
v_gene: TRBV6-5
d_gene: TRBD2
CDR3nt: TGTGCCAGCAGATTAGCGGGGCAAGAGACCCAGTACTTC
CDR3aa: CASRLAGQETQYF

j_gene: TRBJ2-2
abundance: .
len: 16
v_gene: TRBV10-1
d_gene: .
CDR3nt: TGCGCCAGCAGTAAAGATTGGGACAACATGGTCGGGGAGCTGTTTTTT
CDR3aa: CASSKDWDNMVGELFF

j_gene: TRBJ2-7
abundance: .
len: 18
v_gene: TRBV7-9
d_gene: TRBD2
CDR3nt: TGTGCCAGCAGCTTAACTAGCGGGGGGGCGGCGATGTCCTACGAGCAGTACTTC
CDR3aa: CASSLTSGGAAMSYEQYF

j_gene: TRBJ2-1
abundance: .
len: 15
v_gene: TRBV18
d_gene: .
CDR3nt: TGTGCCAGCTCATCTGCGGGGAGCTCCTACAATGAGCAGTTCTTC
CDR3aa: CASSSAGSSYNEQFF

j_gene: TRBJ2-5
abundance: .
len: 13
v_gene: TRBV7-9
d_gene: .
CDR3nt: TGTGCCAGCAAGCCCCCCATCCCGCAGACCCAGTACTTC
CDR3aa: CASKPPIPQTQYF

j_gene: TRBJ1-1
abundance: .
len: 14
v_gene: TRBV7-9
d_gene: .
CDR3nt: TGTGCCAGCAGCACACAGGGCACGGGCACTGAAGCTTTCTTT
CDR3aa: CASSTQGTGTEAFF

j_gene: TRBJ1-1
abundance: .
len: 14
v_gene: TRBV3-1/TRBV3-2
d_gene: .
CDR3nt: TGTGCCAGCCAGCCAGGTAGTATGAACACTGAAGCTTTCTTT
CDR3aa: CASQPGSMNTEAFF

j_gene: TRBJ1-2
abundance: .
len: 15
v_gene: TRBV5-1
d_gene: TRBD1
CDR3nt: TGCGCCAGCAGCTTGGCCGGACAGGGGGCCTATGGCTACACCTTC
CDR3aa: CASSLAGQGAYGYTF

j_gene: TRBJ2-2
abundance: once
len: 16
v_gene: TRBV27
d_gene: .
CDR3nt: TGTGCCAGCAGTTTACTAGGCGGGGCGAACACCGGGGAGCTGTTTTTT
CDR3aa: CASSLLGGANTGELFF

j_gene: TRBJ2-4
abundance: .
len: 15
v_gene: TRBV14
d_gene: TRBD1
CDR3nt: TGTGCCAGCAGCCAACGTACAGGGGCGGGAAACATTCAGTACTTC
CDR3aa: CASSQRTGAGNIQYF

j_gene: TRBJ1-3
abundance: .
len: 13
v_gene: TRBV7-2
d_gene: .
CDR3nt: TGTGCCGGTACAAAAACCCCTGGAAACACCATATATTTT
CDR3aa: CAGTKTPGNTIYF

j_gene: TRBJ1-6
abundance: few
len: 15
v_gene: TRBV7-9
d_gene: .
CDR3nt: TGTGCCAGCAGCACGGGACTGACCGACGGGGAGACCCTCCACTTT
CDR3aa: CASSTGLTDGETLHF

j_gene: TRBJ2-3
abundance: .
len: 16
v_gene: TRBV18
d_gene: .
CDR3nt: TGTGCCAGCTCACCACTCAGGGGAACAGGCACAGATACGCAGTATTTT
CDR3aa: CASSPLRGTGTDTQYF

j_gene: TRBJ2-1
abundance: .
len: 13
v_gene: TRBV6-5
d_gene: .
CDR3nt: TGTGCCAGCAGGACCCTAGGTGGACACAAGCAGTTCTTC
CDR3aa: CASRTLGGHKQFF

j_gene: TRBJ1-2
abundance: .
len: 13
v_gene: TRBV29-1
d_gene: TRBD1
CDR3nt: TGCAGCGTTGGTGGGACAGGGGGCCGTGGCTACACCTTC
CDR3aa: CSVGGTGGRGYTF

j_gene: TRBJ1-2
abundance: .
len: 13
v_gene: TRBV6-5
d_gene: .
CDR3nt: TGTGCCAGCAGTCCGCAGGGTTACTATGGCTACACCTTC
CDR3aa: CASSPQGYYGYTF

j_gene: TRBJ1-5
abundance: .
len: 14
v_gene: TRBV27
d_gene: TRBD1
CDR3nt: TGTGCCAGCAGTGCGACAGGGGGTGGTCAGCCCCAGCATTTT
CDR3aa: CASSATGGGQPQHF

j_gene: TRBJ2-1
abundance: .
len: 13
v_gene: TRBV27
d_gene: .
CDR3nt: TGTGCCAGCAGTTCCTTAACGGGCAATGAGCAGTTCTTC
CDR3aa: CASSSLTGNEQFF

j_gene: TRBJ2-1
abundance: .
len: 17
v_gene: TRBV5-6
d_gene: TRBD2
CDR3nt: TGTGCCAGCAGCCCTGGATTCGGGGGGGCGCCTTCCAATGAGCAGTTCTTC
CDR3aa: CASSPGFGGAPSNEQFF

j_gene: TRBJ2-1
abundance: .
len: 14
v_gene: TRBV13
d_gene: .
CDR3nt: TGTGCCAGCAGCCCCCGGACAGCTTACAATGAGCAGTTCTTC
CDR3aa: CASSPRTAYNEQFF

j_gene: TRBJ1-2
abundance: .
len: 14
v_gene: TRBV29-1
d_gene: .
CDR3nt: TGCAGCGTTCCGCCGGACAGCCTATTCTATGGCTACACCTTC
CDR3aa: CSVPPDSLFYGYTF

j_gene: TRBJ1-2
abundance: few
len: 16
v_gene: TRBV29-1
d_gene: TRBD1
CDR3nt: TGCAGCGTTGAGGGGGTTGCGGGACAGCCGAACTATGGCTACACCTTC
CDR3aa: CSVEGVAGQPNYGYTF

j_gene: TRBJ1-5
abundance: few
len: 14
v_gene: TRBV27
d_gene: .
CDR3nt: TGTGCCAGCAGTTTCAGGGGAGGGAGTCAGCCCCAGCATTTT
CDR3aa: CASSFRGGSQPQHF

j_gene: TRBJ1-3
abundance: .
len: 18
v_gene: TRBV5-1
d_gene: TRBD1
CDR3nt: TGCGCCAGCCGCGACATTCGGACAGGGGGACGCTCTGGAAACACCATATATTTT
CDR3aa: CASRDIRTGGRSGNTIYF

j_gene: TRBJ2-1
abundance: .
len: 16
v_gene: TRBV5-4
d_gene: TRBD2
CDR3nt: TGTGCCAGCAGCTTATCGGGACTAGCGGGGGACAATGAGCAGTTCTTC
CDR3aa: CASSLSGLAGDNEQFF

j_gene: TRBJ1-1
abundance: .
len: 13
v_gene: TRBV12-3/TRBV12-4
d_gene: .
CDR3nt: TGTGCCAGCAGTTCCAGAGGTAACACTGAAGCTTTCTTT
CDR3aa: CASSSRGNTEAFF

j_gene: TRBJ1-5
abundance: .
len: 14
v_gene: TRBV10-3
d_gene: .
CDR3nt: TGTGCCATCAGTCCTGCCGGGGGGTATCAGCCCCAGCATTTT
CDR3aa: CAISPAGGYQPQHF

j_gene: TRBJ2-5
abundance: .
len: 15
v_gene: TRBV7-9
d_gene: TRBD2
CDR3nt: TGTGCCAGCAGCTTAGGGCTAGCGGGGGAAGAGACCCAGTACTTC
CDR3aa: CASSLGLAGEETQYF

j_gene: TRBJ1-6
abundance: .
len: 15
v_gene: TRBV2
d_gene: .
CDR3nt: TGTGCCAGCAGTCCGGGGTCCACCTATAATTCACCCCTCCACTTT
CDR3aa: CASSPGSTYNSPLHF

j_gene: TRBJ1-2
abundance: .
len: 17
v_gene: TRBV21-1
d_gene: .
CDR3nt: TGTGCCAGCAGCAAGGAAAAAGACAGACCCCTTTGGTATGGCTACACCTTC
CDR3aa: CASSKEKDRPLWYGYTF

j_gene: TRBJ2-3
abundance: .
len: 15
v_gene: TRBV5-6
d_gene: TRBD2
CDR3nt: TGTGCCAGCAGCTTTCGGACTAGCGGGGGAGATACGCAGTATTTT
CDR3aa: CASSFRTSGGDTQYF

j_gene: TRBJ1-3
abundance: once
len: 15
v_gene: TRBV6-2/TRBV6-3
d_gene: .
CDR3nt: TGTGCCAGCAGCCCAACAGGGACAACTGGAAACACCATATATTTT
CDR3aa: CASSPTGTTGNTIYF

j_gene: TRBJ2-7
abundance: .
len: 14
v_gene: TRBV5-1
d_gene: .
CDR3nt: TGCGCCAGCAGCTTGGCCGGTCGAATCTACGAGCAGTACTTC
CDR3aa: CASSLAGRIYEQYF

j_gene: TRBJ1-2
abundance: .
len: 14
v_gene: TRBV27
d_gene: TRBD1
CDR3nt: TGTGCCAGCAGTCAACAGGGGGCGGGCTATGGCTACACCTTC
CDR3aa: CASSQQGAGYGYTF

j_gene: TRBJ2-3
abundance: .
len: 15
v_gene: TRBV14
d_gene: TRBD2
CDR3nt: TGTGCCAGCAGCCTTCGACTAGCGGGCACAGATACGCAGTATTTT
CDR3aa: CASSLRLAGTDTQYF

j_gene: TRBJ2-7
abundance: .
len: 14
v_gene: TRBV6-7
d_gene: .
CDR3nt: TGTGCCAGCAGTTACTCCGGGAGCTCCTACGAGCAGTACTTC
CDR3aa: CASSYSGSSYEQYF

j_gene: TRBJ1-2
abundance: .
len: 16
v_gene: TRBV9
d_gene: TRBD1
CDR3nt: TGTGCCAGCAGCCCAGAAGGGACAGGGAGTAACTATGGCTACACCTTC
CDR3aa: CASSPEGTGSNYGYTF

j_gene: TRBJ2-2
abundance: once
len: 14
v_gene: TRBV2
d_gene: .
CDR3nt: TGTGCCAGCAGAGTGGAACGGGACACCGGGGAGCTGTTTTTT
CDR3aa: CASRVERDTGELFF

j_gene: TRBJ2-1
abundance: few
len: 14
v_gene: TRBV5-1
d_gene: .
CDR3nt: TGCGCCAGCAGCTTGGGAGAACCGGACAATGAGCAGTTCTTC
CDR3aa: CASSLGEPDNEQFF

j_gene: TRBJ2-2
abundance: once
len: 13
v_gene: TRBV6-5
d_gene: TRBD1
CDR3nt: TGTGCCAGCAGACAACAGGGGCACGGGGAGCTGTTTTTT
CDR3aa: CASRQQGHGELFF

j_gene: TRBJ1-5
abundance: once
len: 16
v_gene: TRBV6-1
d_gene: TRBD1
CDR3nt: TGTGCCAGCAGTGAAACGCAGGGGGCCAACAATCAGCCCCAGCATTTT
CDR3aa: CASSETQGANNQPQHF

j_gene: TRBJ2-5
abundance: few
len: 16
v_gene: TRBV5-4
d_gene: TRBD1
CDR3nt: TGTGCCAGCAGCTTGGAAGGGGGCTCGTACCAAGAGACCCAGTACTTC
CDR3aa: CASSLEGGSYQETQYF

j_gene: TRBJ1-4
abundance: .
len: 14
v_gene: TRBV5-5
d_gene: .
CDR3nt: TGTGCCAGCAGTACGACAGCAACAAAGGAAAAACTGTTTTTT
CDR3aa: CASSTTATKEKLFF

j_gene: TRBJ1-4
abundance: .
len: 16
v_gene: TRBV5-1
d_gene: TRBD1
CDR3nt: TGCGCCAGCAGCCTCTCTCCGGGACAGCAGAATGAAAAACTGTTTTTT
CDR3aa: CASSLSPGQQNEKLFF

j_gene: TRBJ1-2
abundance: .
len: 14
v_gene: TRBV18
d_gene: TRBD1
CDR3nt: TGTGCCAGCTCAGCAGACAGGGTTAACTATGGCTACACCTTC
CDR3aa: CASSADRVNYGYTF